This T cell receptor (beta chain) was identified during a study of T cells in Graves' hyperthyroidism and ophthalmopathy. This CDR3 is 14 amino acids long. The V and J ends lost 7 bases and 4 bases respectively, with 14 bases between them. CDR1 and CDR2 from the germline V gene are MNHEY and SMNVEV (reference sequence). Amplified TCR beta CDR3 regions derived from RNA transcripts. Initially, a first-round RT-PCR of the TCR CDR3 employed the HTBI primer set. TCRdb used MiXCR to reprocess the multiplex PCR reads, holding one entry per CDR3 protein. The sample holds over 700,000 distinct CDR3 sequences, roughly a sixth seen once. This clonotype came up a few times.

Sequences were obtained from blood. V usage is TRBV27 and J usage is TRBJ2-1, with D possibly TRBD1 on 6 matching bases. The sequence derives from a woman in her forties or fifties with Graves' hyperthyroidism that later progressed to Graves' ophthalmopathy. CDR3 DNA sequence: TGTGCCAGCAAGTGGACAGAAAAATACAATGAGCAGTTCTTC. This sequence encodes CASKWTEKYNEQFF.